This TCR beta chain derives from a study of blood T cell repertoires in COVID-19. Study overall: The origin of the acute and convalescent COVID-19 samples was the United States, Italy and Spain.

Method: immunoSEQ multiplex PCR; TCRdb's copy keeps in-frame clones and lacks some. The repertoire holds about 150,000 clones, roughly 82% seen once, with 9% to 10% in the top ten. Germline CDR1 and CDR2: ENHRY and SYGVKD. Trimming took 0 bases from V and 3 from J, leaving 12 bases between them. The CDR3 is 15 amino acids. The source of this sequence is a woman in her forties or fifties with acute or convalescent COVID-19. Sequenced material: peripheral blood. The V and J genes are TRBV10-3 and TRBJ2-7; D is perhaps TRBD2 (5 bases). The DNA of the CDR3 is TGTGCCATCAGTGAGTCTCGGGGAAAAAGCTACGAGCAGTACTTC. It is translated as CAISESRGKSYEQYF.